The entry below gives a single T cell receptor beta chain sequence along with its context. What it recognizes is unknown. This entry comes from a study of blood T cells in healthy people across ages. General study results and limits: In long-lived donors, naive CD4+ cell counts and diversity exceeded those of aged donors.

The authors ran a second PCR of about 6 to 11 cycles using a sample-barcoded 5' primer and a J-beta primer mix. TCRdb itself ran the 5' RACE reads through MiXCR, one entry per CDR3 protein. The sample includes over 1,500,000 distinct CDR3 sequences, more than 35% seen only once; the top ten take under 25%. Germline V CDR1 and CDR2: SGHTA, FQGNSA. Trimming took off 0 bases at V and 5 bases at J, with 14 bases between the two ends. The CDR3 length is 16 residues. The J gene is TRBJ2-1, the V gene TRBV7-2; D remains unclear. Sequencing was carried out using blood. This receptor was taken from a human donor in good health. The CDR3 region has the DNA TGTGCCAGCAGCTTAGCCCGGGTGATAGTCGACAATGAGCAGTTCTTC. It is translated as CASSLARVIVDNEQFF.